These 4 T cell receptor beta chains were sequenced from one sample in a study of cytomegalovirus exposure and HLA in healthy donors. Primers for the PCR totalled 60 Vbeta and 13 Jbeta. The repertoire was sequenced with immunoSEQ multiplex PCR; TCRdb's copy has only in-frame clones and lacks some. The sample has around 70,000 clones. Sequenced sample: PBMCs. The receptors were sampled from a female donor in good health and CMV-seropositive.

The chain employs TRBV27 and TRBJ2-7; 13 bases align to TRBD2. The CDR3 length is 16 residues. With 6 bases clipped from V and 2 bases from J, the junction kept 7 bases outside the gene matches. In germline, CDR1 is MNHEY, CDR2 SMNVEV (reference sequence). The CDR3 is CASSVTSGRAAYEQYF. The CDR3, as DNA: TGTGCCAGCAGCGTTACTAGCGGGAGGGCCGCCTACGAGCAGTACTTC.

The rearrangement uses TRBV19 and TRBJ2-7; 7 bases line up with TRBD1. The V segment lost 0 bases and the J segment 5 bases; nucleotides outside the gene matches: 7. Germline V gene data show CDR1 as LNHDA and CDR2 as SQIVND (reference sequence). The CDR3 is made up of 15 amino acids. In nucleotides, the CDR3 is TGTGCCAGTAGTATAGATCGGAAAGGGGGCCACGAGCAGTACTTC. Its protein product is CASSIDRKGGHEQYF.

The chain recombines TRBV4-1 with TRBJ2-7; 9 nucleotides agree with TRBD1. CDR3 length: 15 residues. CDR1 is MGHRA and CDR2 is YSYEKL in the germline V gene. V lost 4 bases and J lost 5; bases outside the gene matches: 9. CDR3 DNA: TGCGCCAGCAGCCCCTTGGACAGGGGAGTCGACGAGCAGTACTTC. This sequence encodes CASSPLDRGVDEQYF.

The rearrangement joins TRBV7-3 to TRBJ1-1; no definite D call. Germline V gene lookup returns CDR1 SGHTA and CDR2 FQGTGA. CDR3 size: 13 residues. V shed 1 base and J shed 8 bases, with 11 bases lying between them. CDR3 sequence (DNA): TGTGCCAGCAGCTTAATAGGAGCGGCAGAAGCTTTCTTT. As protein: CASSLIGAAEAFF. The full variable domain, its missing parts supplied by reference TRBV7-3 and TRBJ1-1, is GAGVSQTPSNKVTEKGKYVELRCDPISGHTALYWYRQSLGQGPEFLIYFQGTGAADDSGLPNDRFFAVRPEGSVSTLKIQRTERGDSAVYLCASSLIGAAEAFFGQGTRLTVV.